The 8 T cell receptor beta chains presented below share a single source sample, sequenced in a study of cytomegalovirus exposure and HLA in healthy donors. Use of 60 Vbeta and 13 Jbeta primers characterized the PCR. The protocol was immunoSEQ multiplex PCR, while the TCRdb copy is restricted to in-frame clones and leaves out a portion. The sample includes 100,000 to 120,000 clones, around 80% seen only once; the top ten take roughly 5.6%. Sequenced: PBMCs. These receptor sequences come from a man aged 25-45 years in good health and CMV-seropositive.

In this sample, this clone turned up a few times. The chain links TRBV30 to TRBJ2-3; D unresolved. V dropped 3 bases and J dropped 2 bases, with 15 bases sitting between them. The CDR3 totals 15 residues. CDR1 and CDR2 (germline): GTSNPN, SVGIG (reference sequence). DNA of the CDR3: TGTGCCTGGAGCACCCCGGGTTCAGTCACAGATACGCAGTATTTT. It codes for CAWSTPGSVTDTQYF.

This chain links TRBV12-5 with TRBJ2-7; 10 nucleotides agree with TRBD1. In germline, CDR1 is LGHNT, CDR2 FRNRAP. J gave up 4 bases and V 5 bases, and 5 bases lay outside the gene matches. The CDR3 is 14 amino acids. As DNA, the CDR3 is TGTGCTAGTGGTACCGGGACAGGGGTGTACGAGCAGTACTTC. This translates into CASGTGTGVYEQYF.

A note on this clone: Other DNA sequences in this specimen translate into the identical CDR3. The chain is built from TRBV13 and TRBJ1-6, with D unclear. Trimming shortened V by 2 bases and J by 5 bases, and 7 bases separated the two germline ends. CDR1 is PRHDT, CDR2 FYEKMQ, per germline (reference sequence). CDR3 size: 14 residues. CDR3 nucleotides: TGTGCCAGCAGCTTACGAGGAAATAATTCACCCCTCCACTTT. This codes for CASSLRGNNSPLHF.

The rearrangement links TRBV11-2 to TRBJ2-5, with unresolved D. Deletions cut 1 base from V and 2 bases from J, with 5 bases between. The V gene's germline CDR1 is SGHAT and CDR2 FQNNGV. The CDR3 sequence is 13 residues long. The CDR3 nucleotides read TGTGCCAGCAGCTTAGTGAGGCAAGAGACCCAGTACTTC. Amino acid sequence: CASSLVRQETQYF.

This chain connects TRBV14 to TRBJ1-2, with D perhaps matching TRBD1 (5 bases). V was shortened by 3 bases and J by 8 bases, with 16 bases between the two germline ends. CDR1 and CDR2 (germline): SGHDN, FVKESK. The CDR3 covers 14 residues. CDR3 nucleotide sequence: TGTGCCAGCAGCCAGCAAACAGGTGCGGAGGGCTACACCTTC. Residues: CASSQQTGAEGYTF.

The gene calls are TRBV6-5 and TRBJ1-2; TRBD1 matches 8 bases. Trimming removed 4 bases from V and 4 bases from J; junction bases left unmatched: 11. CDR1 is MNHEY and CDR2 is SVGAGI in the germline V gene. The CDR3 runs to 16 residues. CDR3 sequence reads: CASSFSQQGGGYGYTF. The CDR3 nucleotides read TGTGCCAGCAGTTTTAGTCAACAGGGGGGGGGCTATGGCTACACCTTC.

CDR3 sequence reads: CASSLNGGDSYEQYF. CDR3 bases: TGCGCCAGCAGCTTGAATGGCGGGGACTCCTACGAGCAGTACTTC. The rearrangement uses TRBV5-1 and TRBJ2-7, with D maybe TRBD2 (6 bases). The CDR3 length is 15 residues. V lost 1 base and J 0 bases, leaving 11 bases between the germline ends. Germline lookup yields CDR1 SGHRS and CDR2 YFSETQ.

This clone was seen a handful of times. This chain uses TRBV5-1 with TRBJ2-2; 10 positions agree with TRBD1. The CDR3 runs 16 residues. Germline V gene lookup returns CDR1 SGHRS and CDR2 YFSETQ. The junction had 3 bases not matched to a gene; V was cut back by 2 bases and J by 2 bases. Here the CDR3 reads CASSFRDRGNTGELFF. The CDR3 DNA reads as TGCGCCAGCAGCTTTCGGGACAGGGGAAACACCGGGGAGCTGTTTTTT.